A single sample gave rise to the 25 T cell receptor beta chains below, sequenced in a study of blood T cell repertoires in COVID-19. Profiled with immunoSEQ multiplex PCR; TCRdb holds only in-frame clones, not every one. This sample yields a few hundred thousand clones, of which more than 70% are seen a single time; more than 0.95% belongs to the top ten. Input material: PBMCs or T cells enriched from blood (not recorded which). The origin of the receptors is a woman between 18 and 29 years old who had recovered from COVID-19.

This clone was counted once. CDR3 residues: CASSLISDEQYF. The CDR3 region has the DNA TGTGCCAGCAGCTTAATTAGTGACGAGCAGTACTTC. The chain has TRBV7-9 and TRBJ2-7; no firm D call. This CDR3 has 12 amino acids. Germline V CDR1 and CDR2: SEHNR, FQNEAQ (reference sequence). Between the trimmed V and J ends, which lost 2 bases and 5 bases, there was a span of 7 bases.

The chain is built from TRBV18 and TRBJ1-4; tentatively, D is TRBD1 (6 bases). Per germline, CDR1 KGHSH and CDR2 LQKENI. The CDR3 covers 14 residues. Trimming took off 3 bases at V and 5 bases at J, with 10 bases between the two ends. The CDR3 protein is CASSPGHRNEKLFF. CDR3 in DNA: TGTGCCAGCTCACCGGGACACAGAAATGAAAAACTGTTTTTT.

The chain has TRBV30 and TRBJ1-5; D might be TRBD1 (5 bases). The germline V gene has CDR1 GTSNPN and CDR2 SVGIG (reference sequence). This CDR3 comprises 16 residues. V was trimmed by 2 bases and J by 2 bases, leaving 16 bases between them. The CDR3 region is CAWSRNRWPGNQPQHF. The CDR3 DNA is TGTGCCTGGAGTCGGAACAGGTGGCCTGGCAATCAGCCCCAGCATTTT. Full variable domain (remainder filled in from reference TRBV30 and TRBJ1-5): SQTIHQWPATLVQPVGSPLSLECTVEGTSNPNLYWYRQAAGRGLQLLFYSVGIGQISSEVPQNLSASRPQDRQFILSSKKLLLSDSGFYLCAWSRNRWPGNQPQHFGDGTRLSIL.

The chain is built from TRBV27 and TRBJ2-5; TRBD2 matches 7 bases. J gave up 4 bases and V 3 bases, and 8 bases lay outside the gene matches. Germline V gene lookup returns CDR1 MNHEY and CDR2 SMNVEV (reference sequence). There are 15 residues in the CDR3. The CDR3 is CASSLGGAFGETQYF. CDR3 in DNA: TGTGCCAGCAGTTTGGGAGGGGCCTTCGGAGAGACCCAGTACTTC.

This chain links TRBV7-9 with TRBJ2-2; 10 nucleotides agree with TRBD2. V lost 1 base, J lost 4 bases, and 6 bases stayed unmatched. Per germline, CDR1 SEHNR and CDR2 FQNEAQ (reference sequence). The CDR3 totals 17 residues. CDR3 amino acids: CASSLGSAGGPTGELFF. CDR3 nucleotides: TGTGCCAGCAGCTTAGGGTCAGCGGGGGGGCCCACCGGGGAGCTGTTTTTT.

The chain recombines TRBV5-5 with TRBJ1-5; 8 nucleotides align to TRBD1. Losses at the gene ends were 3 bases for V and 2 bases for J; bases not matched to a gene: 7. Germline lookup yields CDR1 SGHKS and CDR2 YYEKEE (reference sequence). This CDR3 is built from 16 residues. The CDR3 DNA reads as TGTGCCAGCAGCTCTTCAGGGGGCTCCGGCAATCAGCCCCAGCATTTT. Translating gives CASSSSGGSGNQPQHF.

The chain joins TRBV10-3 to TRBJ1-3, with D uncertain. The germline gives CDR1 ENHRY, CDR2 SYGVKD. Trimming left V 6 bases short and J 3 bases short, with 6 bases between. This CDR3 has 12 residues. In DNA form, the CDR3 reads TGTGCCATCAGGGAGCTTGGAAACACCATATATTTT. This translates into CAIRELGNTIYF.

The chain uses TRBV7-9 and TRBJ1-1; 7 bases map to TRBD1. Germline CDR1 SEHNR, CDR2 FQNEAQ (reference sequence). V shed 5 bases, J shed 5 bases, and the junction held 14 bases outside the gene matches. The length of the CDR3 is 16 residues. The CDR3 region is CASSPRQGEGKTEAFF. The CDR3 DNA reads TGTGCCAGCAGCCCAAGACAGGGAGAAGGGAAAACTGAAGCTTTCTTT.

The chain couples TRBV11-2 to TRBJ1-2, with 7 bases matching TRBD1. Germline assignment: CDR1 SGHAT and CDR2 FQNNGV. The CDR3 length is 15 residues. Trimming took 3 bases from V and 0 from J; bases not matched to a gene: 4. The CDR3 region has the DNA TGTGCCAGCAGCTTGGGCAGGGGGGCTAACTATGGCTACACCTTC. Translation: CASSLGRGANYGYTF.

The chain links TRBV7-3 to TRBJ2-2; weak D call: TRBD2 (6 bases). The CDR3 has 13 amino acids. Trimming took 4 bases from V and 5 from J, leaving 8 bases between them. The germline V gene has CDR1 SGHTA and CDR2 FQGTGA. The DNA for the CDR3 is TGTGCCAGCAGCTCGCGGGGAACCGGGGAGCTGTTTTTT. Its translation: CASSSRGTGELFF.

This chain joins TRBV11-2 and TRBJ1-2, with 9 bases that match TRBD1. Germline CDR1 reads SGHAT; CDR2 reads FQNNGV. This CDR3 has 14 residues. The trim removed 3 bases at V and 2 bases at J, leaving 1 base unmatched. CDR3 in amino acids: CASSFTGGNYGYTF. The CDR3 region has the DNA TGTGCCAGCAGCTTTACAGGGGGCAACTATGGCTACACCTTC.

The chain recombines TRBV30 with TRBJ1-1; 9 nucleotides agree with TRBD1. In germline, CDR1 is GTSNPN, CDR2 SVGIG (reference sequence). This CDR3 has 23 residues. V shed 1 base, J shed 4 bases, and the junction held 31 bases outside the gene matches. The CDR3 nucleotides read TGTGCCTGGAGTGGGTTCCCATCTGACAGGGGGAAGGTTCTGGTGACGAAGGTCACTGAAGCTTTCTTT. Its protein is CAWSGFPSDRGKVLVTKVTEAFF. The variable domain in full, with the rest retrieved from reference TRBV30 and TRBJ1-1, is SQTIHQWPATLVQPVGSPLSLECTVEGTSNPNLYWYRQAAGRGLQLLFYSVGIGQISSEVPQNLSASRPQDRQFILSSKKLLLSDSGFYLCAWSGFPSDRGKVLVTKVTEAFFGQGTRLTVV.

The chain employs TRBV6-5 and TRBJ2-3; possibly TRBD2 for D (6 bases). CDR1 MNHEY and CDR2 SVGAGI come from the germline V gene. The CDR3 has 12 amino acids. V gave up 5 bases and J gave up 6 bases, with 9 bases separating them. The CDR3: CASSRSGDTQYF. For the CDR3, the DNA is TGTGCCAGCAGTCGGAGCGGGGATACGCAGTATTTT.

This chain links TRBV27 with TRBJ2-5, with 12 bases lining up with TRBD2. Germline assignment: CDR1 MNHEY and CDR2 SMNVEV (reference sequence). The CDR3 loop spans 18 amino acids. J gave up 5 bases and V 5 bases, and 15 bases lay outside the gene matches. CDR3 nucleotides: TGTGCCAGCAGTCTCTCTTCTAGCGGGGGGGCCTGGGGCGAGACCCAGTACTTC. Protein sequence: CASSLSSSGGAWGETQYF.

In this sample, this clone turned up a few times. The gene calls are TRBV12-5 and TRBJ1-2, with TRBD1 matching 7 bases. CDR1 and CDR2 (germline): LGHNT, FRNRAP. V lost 4 bases, J lost 5 bases, and 16 bases stayed unmatched. CDR3 length: 17 amino acids. Here the CDR3 reads CASGYPGTEGVRYGYTF. The CDR3 DNA reads as TGTGCTAGTGGTTACCCCGGGACAGAGGGGGTGAGGTATGGCTACACCTTC. Supplemented by reference TRBV12-5 and TRBJ1-2, the full variable domain reads DARVTQTPRHKVTEMGQEVTMRCQPILGHNTVFWYRQTMMQGLELLAYFRNRAPLDDSGMPKDRFSAEMPDATLATLKIQPSEPRDSAVYFCASGYPGTEGVRYGYTFGSGTRLTVV.

The chain carries TRBV29-1 and TRBJ1-2; 8 bases line up with TRBD1. Trimming at V came to 1 base and at J to 7 bases, leaving 8 bases not matched to a gene. The CDR3 is 14 amino acids. Per germline, CDR1 SQVTM and CDR2 ANQGSEA. The CDR3 DNA reads TGCAGCGTTGAAGGACAGGGGAATATTCGTGGCTACACCTTC. This sequence encodes CSVEGQGNIRGYTF.

The V gene is TRBV9, the J gene TRBJ1-1; maybe TRBD1 (5 bases). The CDR3 extends over 16 amino acids. Germline loops: CDR1 SGDLS, CDR2 YYNGEE. Between the trimmed V and J ends, which lost 2 bases and 2 bases, there was a span of 16 bases. The CDR3: CASSVTVGGRNTEAFF. The CDR3 DNA sequence: TGTGCCAGCAGCGTCACAGTCGGGGGGAGAAACACTGAAGCTTTCTTT.

The chain has TRBV19 and TRBJ1-5; no reliable D call. Germline V lookup: CDR1 LNHDA, CDR2 SQIVND (reference sequence). The CDR3 runs to 19 residues. The ends were cut back, 7 bases at V and 3 bases at J, with 28 bases in the middle. The CDR3 is CASKRGLETEYDHNQPQHF. CDR3 bases: TGTGCCAGTAAGCGGGGTCTTGAGACCGAATACGATCACAATCAGCCCCAGCATTTT.

CDR3 nucleotides: TGTGCCAGCAGCCAAGCCCCCAACACAGGCTACACCTTC. It translates to CASSQAPNTGYTF. The V call is TRBV14, the J call TRBJ1-2, with D hard to call. The CDR3 has 13 residues. CDR1 and CDR2 (germline): SGHDN, FVKESK. The V end was cut by 1 base, the J end by 8 bases, with 11 bases between.

The chain carries TRBV7-8 and TRBJ1-2; TRBD1 matches at 7 bases. Germline V gene data show CDR1 as SGHVS and CDR2 as FQNEAQ. This CDR3 spans 13 amino acids. Unmatched junction bases numbered 0, after V lost 0 bases and J lost 5 bases. The CDR3 protein is CASSLATGYGYTF. The CDR3 coding sequence is TGTGCCAGCAGCTTAGCGACAGGGTATGGCTACACCTTC.

This rearrangement joins TRBV27 to TRBJ1-2; 7 bases map to TRBD1. This CDR3 has 13 residues. The ends lost 5 bases at V and 6 bases at J; junction bases unmatched: 6. Germline-derived CDR1 and CDR2 are MNHEY and SMNVEV (reference sequence). In DNA form, the CDR3 reads TGTGCCAGCAGTCCACAGGGGTCTCATGGCTACACCTTC. Its protein is CASSPQGSHGYTF.

The CDR3 bases are TGCAGCGTTCTACCCCAGGGCGCAGATACGCAGTATTTT. As protein: CSVLPQGADTQYF. This chain joins TRBV29-1 and TRBJ2-3, with D maybe TRBD1 (5 bases). Trimming pared 5 bases from V and 4 bases from J, leaving 13 bases between. The CDR3 length is 13 residues. Germline-derived CDR1 and CDR2 are SQVTM and ANQGSEA.

The chain joins TRBV9 to TRBJ2-2; D not resolved. V was cut by 0 bases and J by 0 bases, with 3 bases left in between. There are 14 residues in the CDR3. In germline, CDR1 is SGDLS, CDR2 YYNGEE. The CDR3: CASSVAANTGELFF. The CDR3 DNA reads TGTGCCAGCAGCGTAGCCGCGAACACCGGGGAGCTGTTTTTT.

This clone turned up a few times. The chain couples TRBV20-1 to TRBJ1-5, with TRBD1 matching 7 bases. This CDR3 is built from 14 residues. V was pared by 3 bases and J by 5 bases, with 7 bases of the junction left unmatched. Germline V gene data show CDR1 as DFQATT and CDR2 as SNEGSKA (reference sequence). As DNA, the CDR3 is TGCAGTGCTAGTAGGGGACAGTTCCATCAGCCCCAGCATTTT. The encoded protein is CSASRGQFHQPQHF.

The chain employs TRBV18 and TRBJ1-2; 7 nucleotides agree with TRBD1. After removal of 6 bases from V and 3 bases from J, the junction contained 4 bases not matched to a gene. Germline V gene data show CDR1 as KGHSH and CDR2 as LQKENI. CDR3 length: 13 amino acids. The CDR3 loop is CASSQGEDYGYTF. The DNA for the CDR3 is TGTGCCAGCTCGCAGGGGGAGGACTATGGCTACACCTTC. Supplemented by reference TRBV18 and TRBJ1-2, the full variable domain reads NAGVMQNPRHLVRRRGQEARLRCSPMKGHSHVYWYRQLPEEGLKFMVYLQKENIIDESGMPKERFSAEFPKEGPSILRIQQVVRGDSAAYFCASSQGEDYGYTFGSGTRLTVV.